Detailed here is one TCR beta chain. A read error may produce the germline difference seen at one junction end. This sample was taken from a study of blood T cell repertoires in COVID-19. Study context: T cells, B-cell-depleted T cells, or PBMCs supplied cDNA or gDNA.

Germline-derived CDR1 and CDR2 are SGHNT and YENEEA. CDR3 length: 15 residues. Per the original methods: Estimates of nucleated cell counts were drawn from the amplification of reference gene primers. Profiling relied on immunoSEQ multiplex PCR, and the TCRdb table lists in-frame clones only, not all of them. That table is the source of V, J and clone size, and D and trimming were worked out from the DNA. In the table there are under 200,000 clones, more than 65% of which are singletons. Sequenced material: peripheral blood. The chain is built from TRBV11-3 and TRBJ2-7; TRBD2 matches 7 bases. This receptor was identified in a human donor with acute or convalescent COVID-19. The donor label of this sample is uncertain. The CDR3 coding sequence is TGTGCCAGCAGCCTCTACGGCGCTAGCGGCCTCGAGGTGGACTTC. Its translation: CASSLYGASGLEVDF.